This T cell receptor beta chain is from a study of cytomegalovirus exposure and HLA in healthy donors. In regard to this clone: Antigen: not known.

PCR primers comprised 60 Vbeta and 13 Jbeta primers. TCRdb's table, derived via immunoSEQ multiplex PCR, lists solely in-frame clones and lacks some. Here the sample spans under 150,000 clones, around 72% being singletons. Study observations and caveats: The majority of CMV-associated TCR beta chains were reported as apparently HLA-restricted in a later analysis. Researchers reported in a later analysis that a missense DCLRE1C variant was tied to TCR beta V- and J-gene trimming.

The CDR3 consists of 14 residues. J was trimmed by 4 bases and V by 5 bases; bases with no gene match: 3. Germline assignment: CDR1 MNHNS and CDR2 SASEGT. Sequencing input: PBMCs. The chain employs TRBV6-1 and TRBJ1-5; 9 bases are a match to TRBD1. This clonotype was sampled from a man aged 35 to 55 in good health and CMV-seronegative. The CDR3: CASSWTGDNQPQHF. DNA for the CDR3: TGTGCCAGCAGTTGGACAGGGGATAATCAGCCCCAGCATTTT.